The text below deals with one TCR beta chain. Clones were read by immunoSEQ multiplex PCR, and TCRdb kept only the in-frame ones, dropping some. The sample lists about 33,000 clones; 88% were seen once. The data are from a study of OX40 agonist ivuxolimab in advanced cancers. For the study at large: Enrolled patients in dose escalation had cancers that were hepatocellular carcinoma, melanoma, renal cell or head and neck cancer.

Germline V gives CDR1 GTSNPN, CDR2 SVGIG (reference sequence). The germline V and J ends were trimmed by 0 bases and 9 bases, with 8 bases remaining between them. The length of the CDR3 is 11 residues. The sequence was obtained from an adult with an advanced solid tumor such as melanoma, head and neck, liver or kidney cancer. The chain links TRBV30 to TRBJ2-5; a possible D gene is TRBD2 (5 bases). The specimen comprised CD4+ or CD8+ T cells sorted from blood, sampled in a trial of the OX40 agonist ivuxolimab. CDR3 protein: CAWSVWRAQYF. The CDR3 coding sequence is TGTGCCTGGAGTGTATGGCGGGCCCAGTACTTC.